This T cell receptor (beta chain) was captured by sequencing in a study of blood T cell repertoires in COVID-19. Per the study methods: The authors estimated nucleated cell counts from reference gene primer amplification. The table came from immunoSEQ multiplex PCR; TCRdb's copy has only in-frame clones and leaves some out. For V, J and clone size, that table is used; D and trimming come from the DNA. This table has fewer than 350,000 clones, around 89% appearing once. The CDR3 length is 15 residues. J was trimmed by 5 bases and V by 3 bases; bases with no gene match: 7. Germline V lookup: CDR1 LGHNA, CDR2 YSLEER. Everyone who took part was roughly 18 to 95 years old, and they came from about 25 US areas.

The TCR originated in a woman aged 55-75 years in a cohort exposed to, infected with or recovered from COVID-19 (not recorded which). The genes are TRBV4-3 and TRBJ2-5; 9 bases match TRBD1. Material for sequencing was PBMCs or T cells enriched from blood (not recorded which). CDR3 region: CASSQGQGRGETQYF. The CDR3 bases are TGCGCCAGCAGCCAGGGACAGGGCCGCGGGGAGACCCAGTACTTC.